This T cell receptor beta chain was identified in a study of vaccination and CD4 T cells after COVID-19. TCRdb independently ran MiXCR on the PCR reads; one entry per CDR3 protein. This table holds just under 20,000 distinct CDR3 sequences, roughly 63% found once. CDR1 DFQATT and CDR2 SNEGSKA come from the germline V gene (reference sequence). J gave up 2 bases and V 6 bases, and 3 bases lay outside the gene matches. The CDR3 spans 13 residues. Study findings and constraints: Reactive clone data from convalescent patients indicated a median of roughly 86% appearing only post-vaccination.

Notes on this clonotype: Its target is not known.

Positive SARS-CoV-2 PCR tests in convalescent patients dated from March to December 2020, pre-Alpha, Beta and Delta. The rearrangement joins TRBV20-1 to TRBJ2-7; 11 bases match TRBD2. The TCR was taken from a human donor who had recovered from COVID-19. This specimen consisted of CD4+ T cells from blood, obtained after SARS-CoV-2 vaccination. The CDR3 sequence is CSAPTSGTYEQYF. Here the CDR3 DNA reads TGCAGTGCGCCGACTAGCGGGACCTACGAGCAGTACTTC.